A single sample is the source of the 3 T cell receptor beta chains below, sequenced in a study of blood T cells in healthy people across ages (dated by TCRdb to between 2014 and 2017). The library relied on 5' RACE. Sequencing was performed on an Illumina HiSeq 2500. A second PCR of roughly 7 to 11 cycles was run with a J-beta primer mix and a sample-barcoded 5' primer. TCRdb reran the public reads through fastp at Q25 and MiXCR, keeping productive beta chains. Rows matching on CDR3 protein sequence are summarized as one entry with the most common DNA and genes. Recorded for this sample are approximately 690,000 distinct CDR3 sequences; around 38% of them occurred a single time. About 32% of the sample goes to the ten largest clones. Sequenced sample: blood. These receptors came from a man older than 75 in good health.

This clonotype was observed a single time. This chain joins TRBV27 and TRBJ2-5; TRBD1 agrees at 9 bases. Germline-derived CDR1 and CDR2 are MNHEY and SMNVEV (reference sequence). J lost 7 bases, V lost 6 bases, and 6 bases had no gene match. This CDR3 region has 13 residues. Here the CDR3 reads CASSRDRDGTQYF. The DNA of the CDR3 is TGTGCCAGCAGCAGGGACAGGGATGGGACCCAGTACTTC.

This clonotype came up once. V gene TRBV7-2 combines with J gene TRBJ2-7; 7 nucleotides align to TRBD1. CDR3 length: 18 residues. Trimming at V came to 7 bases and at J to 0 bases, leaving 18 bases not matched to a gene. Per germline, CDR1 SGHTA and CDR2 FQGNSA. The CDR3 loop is CASKIHGQAFSFSYEQYF. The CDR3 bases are TGTGCCAGCAAAATCCACGGACAGGCCTTCTCCTTCTCCTACGAGCAGTACTTC.

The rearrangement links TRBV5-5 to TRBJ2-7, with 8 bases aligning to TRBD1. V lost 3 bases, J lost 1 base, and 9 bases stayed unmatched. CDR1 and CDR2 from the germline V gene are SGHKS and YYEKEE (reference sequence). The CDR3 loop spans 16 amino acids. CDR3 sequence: CASSSTVRGLSYEQYF. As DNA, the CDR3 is TGTGCCAGCAGCTCCACGGTCAGGGGGCTTTCCTACGAGCAGTACTTC.